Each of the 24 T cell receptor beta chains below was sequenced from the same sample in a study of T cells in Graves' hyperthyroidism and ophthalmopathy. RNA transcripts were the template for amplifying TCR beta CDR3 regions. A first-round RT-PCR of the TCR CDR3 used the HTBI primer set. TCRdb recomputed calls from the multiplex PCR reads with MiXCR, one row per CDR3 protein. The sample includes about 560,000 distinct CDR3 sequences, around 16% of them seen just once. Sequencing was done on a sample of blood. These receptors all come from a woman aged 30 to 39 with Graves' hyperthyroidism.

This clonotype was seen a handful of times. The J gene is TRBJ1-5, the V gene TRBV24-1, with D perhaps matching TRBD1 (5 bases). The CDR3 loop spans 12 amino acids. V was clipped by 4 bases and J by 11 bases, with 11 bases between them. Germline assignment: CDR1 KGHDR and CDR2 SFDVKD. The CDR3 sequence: CATSELRGAQHF. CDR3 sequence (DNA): TGTGCCACCAGTGAGTTGCGGGGGGCCCAGCATTTT.

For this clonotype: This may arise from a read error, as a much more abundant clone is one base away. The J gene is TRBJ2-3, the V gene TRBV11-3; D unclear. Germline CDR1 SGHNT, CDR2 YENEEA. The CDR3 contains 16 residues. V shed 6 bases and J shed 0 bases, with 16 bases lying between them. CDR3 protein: CASRSPSRASTDTQYF. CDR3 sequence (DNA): TGTGCCAGCAGGTCGCCCTCTAGGGCAAGCACAGATACGCAGTATTTT.

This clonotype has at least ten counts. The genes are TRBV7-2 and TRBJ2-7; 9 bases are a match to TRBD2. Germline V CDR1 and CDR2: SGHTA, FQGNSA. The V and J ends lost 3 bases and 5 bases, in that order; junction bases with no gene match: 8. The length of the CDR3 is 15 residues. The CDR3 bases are TGTGCCAGCAGCTTTGTAGCGGGAGAGGGCAACGAGCAGTACTTC. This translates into CASSFVAGEGNEQYF.

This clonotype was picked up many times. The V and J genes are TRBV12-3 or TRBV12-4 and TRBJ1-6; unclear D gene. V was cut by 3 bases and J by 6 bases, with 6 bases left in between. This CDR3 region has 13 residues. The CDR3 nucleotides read TGTGCCAGCAGTTTGGGCGGTAATTCACCCCTCCACTTT. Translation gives CASSLGGNSPLHF.

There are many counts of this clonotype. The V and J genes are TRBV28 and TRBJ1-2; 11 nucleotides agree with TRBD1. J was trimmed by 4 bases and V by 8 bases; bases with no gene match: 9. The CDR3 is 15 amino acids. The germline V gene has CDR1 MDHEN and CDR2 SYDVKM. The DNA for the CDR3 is TGTGCCAGCGCCACCGGGACAGGGGGGAGCTATGGCTACACCTTC. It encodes CASATGTGGSYGYTF.

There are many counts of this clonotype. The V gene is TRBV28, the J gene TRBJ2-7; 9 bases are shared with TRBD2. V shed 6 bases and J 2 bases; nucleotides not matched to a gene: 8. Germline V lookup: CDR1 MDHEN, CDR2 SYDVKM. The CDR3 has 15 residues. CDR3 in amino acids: CASSPGTSSAYEQYF. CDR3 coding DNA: TGTGCCAGCAGCCCCGGGACTAGCAGTGCCTACGAGCAGTACTTC.

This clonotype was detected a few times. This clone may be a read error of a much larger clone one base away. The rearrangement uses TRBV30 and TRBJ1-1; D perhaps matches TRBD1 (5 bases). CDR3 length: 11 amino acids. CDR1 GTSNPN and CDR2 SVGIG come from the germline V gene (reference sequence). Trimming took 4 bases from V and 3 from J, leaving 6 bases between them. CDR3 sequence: CAWKGDTEAFF. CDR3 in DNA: TGTGCCTGGAAAGGGGACACTGAAGCTTTCTTT. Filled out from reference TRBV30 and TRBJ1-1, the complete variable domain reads SQTIHQWPATLVQPVGSPLSLECTVEGTSNPNLYWYRQAAGRGLQLLFYSVGIGQISSEVPQNLSASRPQDRQFILSSKKLLLSDSGFYLCAWKGDTEAFFGQGTRLTVV.

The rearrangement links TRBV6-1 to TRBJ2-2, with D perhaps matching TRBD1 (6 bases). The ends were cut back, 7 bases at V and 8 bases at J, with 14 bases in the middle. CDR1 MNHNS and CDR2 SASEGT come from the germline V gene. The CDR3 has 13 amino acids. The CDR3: CASTGVSRGELFF. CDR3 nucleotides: TGTGCCAGCACAGGGGTTTCGCGAGGGGAGCTGTTTTTT.

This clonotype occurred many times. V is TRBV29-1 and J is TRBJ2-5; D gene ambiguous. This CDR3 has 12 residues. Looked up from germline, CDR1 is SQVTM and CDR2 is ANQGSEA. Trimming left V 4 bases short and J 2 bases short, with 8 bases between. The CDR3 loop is CSVALNQETQYF. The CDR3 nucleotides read TGCAGCGTTGCTCTAAATCAAGAGACCCAGTACTTC.

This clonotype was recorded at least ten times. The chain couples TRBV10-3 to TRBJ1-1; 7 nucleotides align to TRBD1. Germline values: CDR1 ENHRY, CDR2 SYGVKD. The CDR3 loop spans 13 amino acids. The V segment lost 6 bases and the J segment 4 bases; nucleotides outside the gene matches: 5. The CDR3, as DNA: TGTGCCATCAGGAGGGACAGTATCACTGAAGCTTTCTTT. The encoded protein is CAIRRDSITEAFF.

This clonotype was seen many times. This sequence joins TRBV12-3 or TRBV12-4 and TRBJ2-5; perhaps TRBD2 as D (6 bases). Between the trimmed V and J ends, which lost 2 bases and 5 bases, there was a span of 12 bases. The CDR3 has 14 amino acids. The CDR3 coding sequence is TGTGCCAGCAGTTTATATTCGGGAGTTGAGACCCAGTACTTC. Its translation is CASSLYSGVETQYF.

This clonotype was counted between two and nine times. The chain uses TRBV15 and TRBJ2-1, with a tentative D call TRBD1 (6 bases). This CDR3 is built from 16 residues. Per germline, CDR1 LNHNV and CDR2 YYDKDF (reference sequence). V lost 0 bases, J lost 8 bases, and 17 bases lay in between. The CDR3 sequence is CATSRDQPGAGDEQFF. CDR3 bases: TGTGCCACCAGCAGAGATCAACCGGGCGCAGGGGATGAGCAGTTCTTC.

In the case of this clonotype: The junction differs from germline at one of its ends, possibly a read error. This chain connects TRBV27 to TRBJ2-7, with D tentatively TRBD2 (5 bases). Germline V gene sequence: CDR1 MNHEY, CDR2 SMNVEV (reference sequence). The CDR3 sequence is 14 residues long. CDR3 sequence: CASGLSWGAYEQYF. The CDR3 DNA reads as TGTGCCAGCGGTTTATCTTGGGGAGCCTACGAGCAGTACTTC.

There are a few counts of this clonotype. CDR3 sequence: CSALGTSGLTDTQYF. CDR3 bases: TGCAGTGCCCTGGGGACTAGCGGTCTCACAGATACGCAGTATTTT. The chain couples TRBV20-1 to TRBJ2-3, with 11 bases aligning to TRBD2. CDR1 and CDR2 (germline): DFQATT, SNEGSKA (reference sequence). CDR3 length equals 15 residues. After removal of 6 bases from V and 2 bases from J, the junction contained 7 bases not matched to a gene.

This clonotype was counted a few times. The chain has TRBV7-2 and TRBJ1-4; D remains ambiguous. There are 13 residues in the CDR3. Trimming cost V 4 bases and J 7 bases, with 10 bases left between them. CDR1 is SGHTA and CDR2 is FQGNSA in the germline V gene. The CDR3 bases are TGTGCCAGCAGCTCCAGTTTGGCTGAAAAACTGTTTTTT. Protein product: CASSSSLAEKLFF.

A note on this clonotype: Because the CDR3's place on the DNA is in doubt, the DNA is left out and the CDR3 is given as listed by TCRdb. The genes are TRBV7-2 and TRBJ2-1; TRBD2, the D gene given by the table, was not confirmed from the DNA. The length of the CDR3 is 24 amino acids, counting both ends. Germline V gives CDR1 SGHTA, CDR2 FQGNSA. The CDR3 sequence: CASSFYICSARGLADAPLYNEQFF.

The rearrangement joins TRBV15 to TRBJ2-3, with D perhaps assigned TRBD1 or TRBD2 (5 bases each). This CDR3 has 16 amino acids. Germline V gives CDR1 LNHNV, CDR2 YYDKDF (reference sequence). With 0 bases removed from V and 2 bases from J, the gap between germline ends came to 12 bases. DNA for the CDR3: TGTGCCACCAGCAGAGATCGGGGCAGGGCCACAGATACGCAGTATTTT. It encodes CATSRDRGRATDTQYF.

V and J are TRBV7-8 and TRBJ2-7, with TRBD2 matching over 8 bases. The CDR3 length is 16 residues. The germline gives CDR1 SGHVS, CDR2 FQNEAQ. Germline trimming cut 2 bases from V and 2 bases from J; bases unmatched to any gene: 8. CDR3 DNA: TGTGCCAGCAGCTTACATGGCCGGGAGGGCACCTACGAGCAGTACTTC. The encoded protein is CASSLHGREGTYEQYF.

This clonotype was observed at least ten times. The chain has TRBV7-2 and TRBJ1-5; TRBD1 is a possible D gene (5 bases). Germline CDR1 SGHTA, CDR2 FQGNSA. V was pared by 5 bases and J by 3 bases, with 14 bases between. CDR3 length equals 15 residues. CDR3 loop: CASSPGTTANQPQHF. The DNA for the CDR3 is TGTGCCAGCAGCCCGGGGACCACAGCCAATCAGCCCCAGCATTTT. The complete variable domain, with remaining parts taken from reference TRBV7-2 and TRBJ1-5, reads GAGVSQSPSNKVTEKGKDVELRCDPISGHTALYWYRQSLGQGLEFLIYFQGNSAPDKSGLPSDRFSAERTGGSVSTLTIQRTQQEDSAVYLCASSPGTTANQPQHFGDGTRLSIL.

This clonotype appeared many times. CDR3: CASRDGQTYNEQFF. CDR3 bases: TGTGCCAGCAGAGATGGACAGACCTACAATGAGCAGTTCTTC. V usage is TRBV28 and J usage is TRBJ2-1; TRBD1 might be the D (6 bases). The V gene's germline CDR1 is MDHEN and CDR2 SYDVKM. The CDR3 runs 14 residues. The V end was cut by 6 bases, the J end by 2 bases, with 11 bases between.

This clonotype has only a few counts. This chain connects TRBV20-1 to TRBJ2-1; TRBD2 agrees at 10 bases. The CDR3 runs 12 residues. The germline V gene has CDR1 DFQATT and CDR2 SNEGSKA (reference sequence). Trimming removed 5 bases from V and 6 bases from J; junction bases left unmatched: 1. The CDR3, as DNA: TGCAGTGCTCGGACTAGCGGCAATGAGCAGTTCTTC. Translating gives CSARTSGNEQFF.

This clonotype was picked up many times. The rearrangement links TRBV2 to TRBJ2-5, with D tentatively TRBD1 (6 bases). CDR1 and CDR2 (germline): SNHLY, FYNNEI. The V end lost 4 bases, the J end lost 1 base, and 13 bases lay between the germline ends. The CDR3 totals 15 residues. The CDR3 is CASSALGAGQETQYF. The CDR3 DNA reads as TGTGCCAGCAGTGCCTTGGGGGCGGGCCAAGAGACCCAGTACTTC.

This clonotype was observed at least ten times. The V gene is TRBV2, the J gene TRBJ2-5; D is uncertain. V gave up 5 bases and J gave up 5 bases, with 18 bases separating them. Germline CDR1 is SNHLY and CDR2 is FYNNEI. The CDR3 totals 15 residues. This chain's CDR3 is CASSHTYRGQETQYF. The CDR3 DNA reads TGTGCCAGCAGTCATACTTATCGCGGCCAGGAGACCCAGTACTTC.

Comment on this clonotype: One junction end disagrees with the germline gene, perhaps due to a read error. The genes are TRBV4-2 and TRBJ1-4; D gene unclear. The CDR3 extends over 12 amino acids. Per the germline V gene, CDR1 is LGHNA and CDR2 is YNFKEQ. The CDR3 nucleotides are TGTGCCAGCAGCTCTACCGGTGAAAAACTGCTTTTT. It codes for CASSSTGEKLLF.